This passage covers 18 T cell receptor beta chains from one sample sequenced in a study of blood T cell repertoires in COVID-19. The assay was immunoSEQ multiplex PCR, and TCRdb's table has in-frame clones only and misses some. Of under 150,000 clones listed, around 83% were seen once; the top ten hold 18%. The sequenced sample was PBMCs or T cells enriched from blood (not recorded which). These receptors came from a man aged 25 to 45 who had recovered from COVID-19.

In its sample, this clone was seen once. The rearrangement links TRBV5-4 to TRBJ2-3, with TRBD2 matching 8 bases. The ends lost 1 base at V and 3 bases at J; junction bases unmatched: 1. The germline V gene encodes CDR1 SGHNT and CDR2 YYREEE (reference sequence). The CDR3 length is 14 residues. The chain's CDR3 is CASSLRGGTDTQYF. The CDR3 DNA reads TGTGCCAGCAGCTTGCGGGGGGGAACAGATACGCAGTATTTT.

V is TRBV18 and J is TRBJ2-7; 7 bases map to TRBD2. The germline V gene encodes CDR1 KGHSH and CDR2 LQKENI. The junction had 5 bases not matched to a gene; V was cut back by 3 bases and J by 0 bases. The CDR3 is 15 residues long. The CDR3 DNA reads as TGTGCCAGCTCACCCTTGGGGGGGTACTCCTACGAGCAGTACTTC. Encoded protein: CASSPLGGYSYEQYF.

The chain couples TRBV5-6 to TRBJ2-7; D perhaps matches TRBD1 (6 bases). Germline CDR1 is SGHDT and CDR2 is YYEEEE. Trimming pared 0 bases from V and 0 bases from J, leaving 10 bases between. The CDR3 is 15 residues long. This chain's CDR3 is CASSLDLGHSYEQYF. The CDR3 coding sequence is TGTGCCAGCAGCTTGGATCTGGGACACTCCTACGAGCAGTACTTC.

The V call is TRBV2, the J call TRBJ1-5, with D possibly matching TRBD1 (6 bases). Germline V gives CDR1 SNHLY, CDR2 FYNNEI. This CDR3 contains 15 residues. Trimming took 5 bases from V and 9 from J, leaving 20 bases between them. CDR3 DNA: TGTGCCAGCAGTTCGGACAGAGCGGATAAGGGGCCCCAGCATTTT. Amino acids: CASSSDRADKGPQHF.

The chain combines TRBV20-1 with TRBJ2-5, with 13 bases identical to TRBD2. The CDR3 is 18 residues long. CDR1 is DFQATT, CDR2 SNEGSKA, per germline (reference sequence). V shed 3 bases, J shed 5 bases, and the junction held 15 bases outside the gene matches. The CDR3, as DNA: TGCAGTGCTAGTGGGGGGACTAGCGGGGCCCTAAGACGGGAGACCCAGTACTTC. It encodes CSASGGTSGALRRETQYF.

The chain links TRBV7-8 to TRBJ1-3, with D possibly being TRBD1 (5 bases). The V gene lost 3 bases and the J gene lost 3 bases, with 9 bases spanning the gap. The CDR3 totals 14 residues. The germline V gene has CDR1 SGHVS and CDR2 FQNEAQ. In DNA, the CDR3 is TGTGCCAGCAGCTTTTCCCAGGGTGGAAACACCATATATTTT. It specifies CASSFSQGGNTIYF.

The rearrangement links TRBV7-6 to TRBJ2-5, with a tentative D call TRBD1 (5 bases). Trimming pared 1 base from V and 2 bases from J, leaving 17 bases between. CDR3 length: 17 amino acids. Germline lookup yields CDR1 SGHVS and CDR2 FNYEAQ. The CDR3 region is CASSLGLGAASQETQYF. For the CDR3, the DNA is TGTGCCAGCAGCTTAGGGCTTGGGGCAGCAAGTCAAGAGACCCAGTACTTC. Complete variable domain (other parts from reference TRBV7-6 and TRBJ2-5): GAGVSQSPRYKVTKRGQDVALRCDPISGHVSLYWYRQALGQGPEFLTYFNYEAQQDKSGLPNDRFSAERPEGSISTLTIQRTEQRDSAMYRCASSLGLGAASQETQYFGPGTRLLVL.

The chain uses TRBV6-1 and TRBJ2-7; 7 bases are shared with TRBD1. Germline trimming cut 3 bases from V and 3 bases from J; bases unmatched to any gene: 8. The CDR3 sequence is 15 residues long. In germline, CDR1 is MNHNS, CDR2 SASEGT. The CDR3 sequence: CASSDGGQPLYEQYF. CDR3 coding DNA: TGTGCCAGCAGTGATGGGGGACAGCCCCTCTACGAGCAGTACTTC.

The chain carries TRBV7-9 and TRBJ1-6; D is possibly TRBD1 (5 bases). This CDR3 is built from 17 residues. Trimming removed 5 bases at V and 7 bases at J, with 21 bases between. The germline V gene has CDR1 SEHNR and CDR2 FQNEAQ (reference sequence). The CDR3 here is CASSPLWGLEENSPLHF. Here the CDR3 DNA reads TGTGCCAGCAGCCCTCTGTGGGGCCTAGAAGAAAATTCACCCCTCCACTTT.

The V call is TRBV18, the J call TRBJ1-2, with unresolved D. Germline values: CDR1 KGHSH, CDR2 LQKENI. CDR3 length: 14 residues. V was pared by 2 bases and J by 3 bases, with 10 bases between. The CDR3 here is CASSPNTFDYGYTF. The CDR3 DNA follows: TGTGCCAGCTCACCAAATACATTTGACTATGGCTACACCTTC.

The V gene is TRBV29-1, the J gene TRBJ2-1, with 9 bases that match TRBD2. CDR1 and CDR2 from the germline V gene are SQVTM and ANQGSEA. With V trimmed by 8 bases and J by 4 bases, 12 bases remained unmatched. The CDR3 is made up of 15 amino acids. The CDR3 spells CSTEGASGIYNEQFF. The CDR3, as DNA: TGCAGCACCGAAGGGGCTAGCGGGATATACAATGAGCAGTTCTTC.

The V gene is TRBV7-9, the J gene TRBJ2-7; 9 bases fit TRBD1. V dropped 2 bases and J dropped 2; count of bases not matched to a gene: 4. Germline V gives CDR1 SEHNR, CDR2 FQNEAQ (reference sequence). The CDR3 runs 15 residues. In DNA, the CDR3 is TGTGCCAGCAGCTTAAGGACAGGGGCCCCCTACGAGCAGTACTTC. Its translation is CASSLRTGAPYEQYF.

This chain links TRBV19 with TRBJ2-7, with a tentative D call TRBD1 (6 bases). The CDR3 runs 13 residues. Deletions cut 4 bases from V and 6 bases from J, with 13 bases between. Germline CDR1 reads LNHDA; CDR2 reads SQIVND (reference sequence). The CDR3 DNA reads TGTGCCAGTAGTAAAACAGGGAGCCGCGAGCAGTACTTC. It translates to CASSKTGSREQYF.

The chain has TRBV28 and TRBJ1-2, with 7 bases identical to TRBD1. CDR3 length: 17 amino acids. J was trimmed by 1 base and V by 5 bases; bases with no gene match: 13. The germline gives CDR1 MDHEN, CDR2 SYDVKM. CDR3 sequence: CASSRDRDSAFNYGYTF. The CDR3 nucleotides are TGTGCCAGCAGTCGAGACCGGGACAGCGCTTTTAACTATGGCTACACCTTC.

This rearrangement joins TRBV3-1 (or the pseudogene TRBV3-2) to TRBJ1-1, with D uncertain. V lost 2 bases to trimming and J lost 9 bases, with 16 bases between them. The CDR3 is made up of 14 amino acids. Germline CDR1 is LGHDT and CDR2 is YNNKEL (reference sequence). CDR3 DNA: TGTGCCAGCAGCCAAACAGCGGTAAATACTAAAGCTTTCTTT. It is translated as CASSQTAVNTKAFF.

The chain has TRBV6-5 and TRBJ2-3, with D hard to call. Germline-derived CDR1 and CDR2 are MNHEY and SVGAGI. V lost 9 bases to trimming and J lost 0 bases, with 13 bases between them. CDR3 length: 14 residues. The CDR3 is CASRQMTSTDTQYF. The CDR3 DNA follows: TGTGCCAGTCGGCAGATGACTAGCACAGATACGCAGTATTTT.

This chain links TRBV19 with TRBJ1-1; the D gene is possibly TRBD1 (6 bases). This CDR3 spans 14 amino acids. Germline V lookup: CDR1 LNHDA, CDR2 SQIVND (reference sequence). V was shortened by 7 bases and J by 5 bases, with 17 bases between the two germline ends. The CDR3 coding sequence is TGTGCCAGTACCCGGTTACACACAGGGACTGAAGCTTTCTTT. Amino acids: CASTRLHTGTEAFF.

This chain uses TRBV7-2 with TRBJ2-5; D is perhaps TRBD1 (7 bases). V was clipped by 3 bases and J by 0 bases, with 11 bases between them. Germline CDR1 reads SGHTA; CDR2 reads FQGNSA. The CDR3 spans 15 residues. CDR3 protein: CASSLGGQYQETQYF. DNA for the CDR3: TGTGCCAGCAGCTTGGGGGGACAGTACCAAGAGACCCAGTACTTC.